This entry lists 10 T cell receptor beta chains sequenced from one sample in a study of human T cells and chemical hapten exposure. TCRdb reprocessed the RACE reads via MiXCR and lists one record per CDR3 protein. The table includes over 50,000 distinct CDR3 sequences, 9.6% detected once. As to time point: pre-sensitization, week 0. Sample treatment: therapeutic diphenylcyclopropenone sensitization with weekly scalp DPC. Unfractionated whole blood served as the source for total RNA extraction. This sample comprised whole blood, obtained in connection with sensitization to the hapten diphenylcyclopropenone (DPC). The receptors stem from a woman under 40 with alopecia areata. Some clones in this sample may be carry-over from other donors' samples.

The rearrangement joins TRBV6-2 or TRBV6-3 to TRBJ1-6, with 7 nucleotides matching TRBD1. Losses at the gene ends were 2 bases for V and 3 bases for J; bases not matched to a gene: 1. Germline V gene lookup returns CDR1 MNHEY and CDR2 SVGEGT. The CDR3 runs 15 residues. In DNA form, the CDR3 reads TGTGCCAGCAGTTACGGACAGGTCTATAATTCACCCCTCCACTTT. This gives the protein CASSYGQVYNSPLHF.

V gene TRBV28 combines with J gene TRBJ1-5, with a possible D match to TRBD1 (6 bases). Germline CDR1 MDHEN, CDR2 SYDVKM. The V and J ends lost 5 bases and 2 bases respectively, with 16 bases between them. This CDR3 has 16 amino acids. CDR3 in DNA: TGTGCCAGCAGTCCTAAGACAGGCTGGGGCAATCAGCCCCAGCATTTT. Its protein product is CASSPKTGWGNQPQHF.

This clonotype was seen more than once but under ten times. The chain employs TRBV27 and TRBJ1-2, with D unclear. V lost 9 bases to trimming and J lost 8 bases, with 13 bases between them. Per the germline V gene, CDR1 is MNHEY and CDR2 is SMNVEV (reference sequence). The CDR3 spans 11 residues. The chain's CDR3 is CASIKVCGYTF. Written as DNA, the CDR3 is TGTGCCAGTATCAAGGTTTGCGGCTACACCTTC.

This chain links TRBV5-4 with TRBJ1-1; 7 bases are a match to TRBD1. The V gene's germline CDR1 is SGHNT and CDR2 YYREEE (reference sequence). This CDR3 has 12 residues. J lost 11 bases, V lost 4 bases, and 8 bases had no gene match. The chain's CDR3 is CASSPRQGPAFF. The CDR3 DNA is TGTGCCAGCAGCCCCAGACAGGGACCGGCTTTCTTT.

This clonotype was detected ten times or more. This chain links TRBV28 with TRBJ1-5; tentative D call: TRBD1 (6 bases). This CDR3 comprises 16 residues. Trimming stripped 5 bases from V and 3 bases from J, with 17 bases between. CDR1 MDHEN and CDR2 SYDVKM come from the germline V gene. CDR3 nucleotides: TGTGCCAGCAGTCCCTCGCAGGGGAGTAACAATCAGCCCCAGCATTTT. Residues: CASSPSQGSNNQPQHF.

The chain carries TRBV6-2 or TRBV6-3 and TRBJ1-2, with D maybe TRBD1 (5 bases). The CDR3 runs 14 residues. V lost 6 bases and J lost 4, with 15 bases in between. The germline V gene has CDR1 MNHEY and CDR2 SVGEGT. CDR3 bases: TGTGCCAGCAGGACCCCCGGGACGGCCTATGGCTACACCTTC. This sequence encodes CASRTPGTAYGYTF.

This chain connects TRBV5-1 to TRBJ2-5, with 8 bases that match TRBD1. The J segment lost 5 bases and the V segment lost 0 bases, leaving 9 bases of the junction unmatched. This CDR3 region has 16 residues. Germline V gene data show CDR1 as SGHRS and CDR2 as YFSETQ. As DNA, the CDR3 is TGCGCCAGCAGCTTGGAGATGACAGGGGTCGGTGAGACCCAGTACTTC. It yields the protein CASSLEMTGVGETQYF.

This clonotype was detected a few times. This chain links TRBV7-2 with TRBJ1-5, with 8 bases aligning to TRBD1. The germline gives CDR1 SGHTA, CDR2 FQGNSA. The CDR3 loop spans 15 amino acids. The V segment lost 3 bases and the J segment 11 bases; nucleotides outside the gene matches: 12. The CDR3 DNA reads TGTGCCAGCAGCTTTTCCGGACAGGGTGGCCAAGCCCAGCATTTT. Amino acid sequence: CASSFSGQGGQAQHF.

This clonotype was seen many times. The genes are TRBV6-6 and TRBJ1-4; D is undetermined. The CDR3 runs 13 residues. Trimming cost V 2 bases and J 12 bases, with 13 bases left between them. Germline assignment: CDR1 MNHNY and CDR2 SVGAGI (reference sequence). This CDR3 is CASSYESSRELFF. For the CDR3, the DNA is TGTGCCAGCAGTTACGAATCTTCTCGGGAACTGTTTTTT.

This rearrangement joins TRBV7-2 to TRBJ1-6, with D unclear. Germline CDR1 SGHTA, CDR2 FQGNSA. There are 13 residues in the CDR3. Trimming pared 4 bases from V and 6 bases from J, leaving 7 bases between. The CDR3 nucleotides read TGTGCCAGCAGCTCGGACGGTAATTCACCCCTCCACTTT. Encoded protein: CASSSDGNSPLHF.